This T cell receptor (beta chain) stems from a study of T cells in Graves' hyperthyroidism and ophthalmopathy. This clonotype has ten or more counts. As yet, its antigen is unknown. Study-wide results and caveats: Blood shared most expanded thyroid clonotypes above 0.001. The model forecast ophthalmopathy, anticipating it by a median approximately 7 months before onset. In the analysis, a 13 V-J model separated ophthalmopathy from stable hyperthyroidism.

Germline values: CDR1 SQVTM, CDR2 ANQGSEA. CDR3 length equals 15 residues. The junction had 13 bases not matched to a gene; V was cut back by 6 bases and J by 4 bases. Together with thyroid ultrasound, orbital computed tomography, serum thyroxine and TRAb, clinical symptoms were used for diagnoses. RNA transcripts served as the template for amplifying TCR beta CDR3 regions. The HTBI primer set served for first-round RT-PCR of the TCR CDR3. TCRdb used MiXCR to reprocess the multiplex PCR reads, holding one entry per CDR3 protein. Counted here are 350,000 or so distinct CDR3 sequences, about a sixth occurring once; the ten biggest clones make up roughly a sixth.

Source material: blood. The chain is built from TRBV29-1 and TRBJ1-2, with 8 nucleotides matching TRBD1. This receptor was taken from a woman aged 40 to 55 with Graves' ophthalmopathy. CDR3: CSVPLLRGRFYGYTF. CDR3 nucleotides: TGCAGCGTCCCCCTTCTCAGGGGGCGATTCTATGGCTACACCTTC. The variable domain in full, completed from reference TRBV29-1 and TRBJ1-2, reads SAVISQKPSRDICQRGTSLTIQCQVDSQVTMMFWYRQQPGQSLTLIATANQGSEATYESGFVIDKFPISRPNLTFSTLTVSNMSPEDSSIYLCSVPLLRGRFYGYTFGSGTRLTVV.